The present T cell receptor beta chain was sequenced within a study of CD8 T cells in Susac syndrome (dated by TCRdb to between 2018 and 2020). Notes on the research overall: Repertoire sequencing was used to test whether CD8+ T cell activation and differentiation in Susac syndrome was antigen driven. CD8+ T cell repertoire clonality was compared between about a dozen healthy donors, approximately 14 Susac syndrome patients and approximately 16 multiple sclerosis patients. General findings and caveats noted by the study authors: The study acknowledged that relatively few individuals were included in the TCR sequencing and HLA analysis.

RNA was extracted with the RNeasy kit and roughly 0.5 to 1 ug was reverse transcribed using random hexamers. The immunoSEQ multiplex PCR assay, covering 54 Vbeta and 13 Jbeta segments, was used to amplify TCR beta CDR3 regions. To correct PCR amplification bias, a synthetic template baseline was used for both primer optimization and computational correction. On the study's bioinformatics: Reads were assigned to V, D and J genes according to IMGT and analyzed in immunoSEQ Analyzer, with only productive sequences retained. Clonality was calculated as one minus the Shannon entropy normalized by log2 of the number of productive unique sequences. For each patient and control, public and private clones were evaluated among the 100 most prevalent clones. A clone was defined as Susac-specific if it was absent from the healthy and MS cohorts, from over a thousand published viral clones and from other ImmuneACCESS disease sequences. TCRdb reworked the public reads: Q25 trimming with fastp, MiXCR clone assembly, productive beta chains retained. Rows are unified per CDR3 protein, each entry keeping the most common DNA and genes. Here the V and J calls rest on TCRdb's processing, not on the authors' analysis. The sample table holds about 300,000 distinct CDR3 sequences, of which approximately 85% were seen once. The ten largest make up around 0.2% of the sample.

A word on this clonotype: The antigen it binds to is not known. One base away there is no much larger clone; base qualities are not given.

V lost 3 bases and J lost 6 bases; the stretch between them is 7 bases long. The CDR3 runs 11 residues from the cysteine to the phenylalanine. Only CDR3 DNA remains: 33 bases, in frame from the first base. The germline V gene (reference sequence) gives CDR1 as DFQATT and CDR2 as SNEGSKA. Peripheral blood CD8+ and CD4+ T cells from healthy donors, Susac syndrome patients and multiple sclerosis patients were profiled by high-throughput TCR beta sequencing. Multiple sclerosis controls were treatment-naive patients with stable or active relapsing-remitting disease fulfilling revised McDonald criteria. CD8+ TEMRA cells were enriched by FACS, while bulk CD8+ and CD4+ T cells were purified by magnetic negative isolation. Blood was drawn into EDTA tubes, processed within 24 hours, and PBMCs were isolated by density gradient centrifugation. PBMCs intended for TCR sequencing were cryopreserved in liquid nitrogen and thawed later in a water bath at 37 degrees C. A purity of at least 90% was achieved for sorted or isolated CD4+, CD8+ and CD8+ TEMRA cells.

Sequenced: CD8+ T cells from PBMCs. This receptor was taken from a human donor with multiple sclerosis. The chain is made from TRBV20-1 and TRBJ2-3, with the D call perhaps TRBD1 or TRBD2, each one matching 5 bases. The CDR3 region has the sequence CSASEGDTQYF. The DNA is TGCAGTGCTAGCGAGGGGGATACGCAGTATTTT.